One sample yielded the 5 T cell receptor beta chains listed below, sequenced in a study of T cell responses to AZD1222 COVID-19 vaccine. Profiled with immunoSEQ multiplex PCR; TCRdb holds only in-frame clones, not every one. This sample carries 95,000 to 150,000 clones, approximately 92% of them seen once, and the ten largest clones take approximately 3.4%. Sequenced here: peripheral blood, sampled on day 0 of AZD1222 vaccination. These receptors originate from an adult in good health.

The chain couples TRBV11-2 to TRBJ2-1; either TRBD1 or TRBD2 may fit D (5 bases each). CDR1 is SGHAT, CDR2 FQNNGV, per germline. Trimming removed 7 bases at V and 7 bases at J, with 20 bases between. CDR3 length: 15 residues. DNA for the CDR3: TGTGCCAGCAAAATTGAGGGGCGCGGAGATAATGAGCAGTTCTTC. It specifies CASKIEGRGDNEQFF.

The chain links TRBV5-5 to TRBJ2-7; D ambiguous. This CDR3 has 13 residues. Germline V lookup: CDR1 SGHKS, CDR2 YYEKEE (reference sequence). Trimming took off 0 bases at V and 5 bases at J, with 9 bases between the two ends. The CDR3 is CASSLVRSDEQYF. CDR3 nucleotides: TGTGCCAGCAGCTTGGTTAGGTCGGACGAGCAGTACTTC.

J is TRBJ2-2 and V is TRBV24-1, with TRBD2 matching 7 bases. The CDR3 is 15 residues long. The V and J ends lost 7 bases and 6 bases, in that order; junction bases with no gene match: 10. Germline lookup yields CDR1 KGHDR and CDR2 SFDVKD. The CDR3 sequence is CATSGVGGIAGELFF. CDR3 nucleotides: TGTGCCACCAGCGGAGTGGGAGGGATCGCCGGGGAGCTGTTTTTT.

The V gene is TRBV28, the J gene TRBJ1-6; 9 nucleotides agree with TRBD1. V lost 6 bases to trimming and J lost 9 bases; unmatched junction nucleotides: 21. CDR3 size: 19 residues. Germline CDR1 reads MDHEN; CDR2 reads SYDVKM. CDR3 in amino acids: CASRPRTGDGLTIPSPLHF. The CDR3 coding sequence is TGTGCCAGCAGGCCTCGGACAGGGGACGGTTTAACAATTCCTTCACCCCTCCACTTT.

As to this clone: Other DNA sequences in the same sample also yield this CDR3. V usage is TRBV9 and J usage is TRBJ1-3, with D unresolved. The CDR3 loop spans 15 amino acids. V was trimmed by 2 bases and J by 0 bases, leaving 9 bases between them. Per the germline V gene, CDR1 is SGDLS and CDR2 is YYNGEE. The CDR3: CASSVEGRSGNTIYF. The CDR3 nucleotides are TGTGCCAGCAGCGTGGAAGGCCGCTCTGGAAACACCATATATTTT.